These T cell receptor beta chains were read from a single sample in a study of molecular identifiers for immune sequencing clone quantification. MiXCR was run by TCRdb on the PCR reads, yielding one entry per CDR3 protein. Among approximately 500,000 distinct CDR3 sequences listed, roughly 25% were seen once. The sample comprised naive CD8+ T cells from blood, with Jurkat cell RNA spiked in. These receptors were obtained from a human donor in good health. Some libraries in this study had Jurkat cell RNA spiked in. The CDR3 runs from the conserved cysteine through the conserved F or W. D genes are given only for firm matches. The listing skips clone size in some rows; elsewhere it reads once, few, many or a size class.

cdr3_nt cdr3_aa d_call clone_size j_call v_call
TGTGCCAGCAGTGTACCAGTTGGGAGCACAGATACGCAGTATTTT CASSVPVGSTDTQYF NA few TRBJ2-3 TRBV2
TGTGCCAGCAGCAAAGGGAACTACCAAGAGACCCAGTACTTC CASSKGNYQETQYF NA many TRBJ2-5 TRBV2
TGCAGTGCTAGCCCTGAAGACGGGTATAGCAATCAGCCCCAGCATTTT CSASPEDGYSNQPQHF NA few TRBJ1-5 TRBV20-1
TGTGCCAGCAGTTACGGACTAGCGGGAGTCTATGCAACCCAGTACTTC CASSYGLAGVYATQYF TRBD2 NA TRBJ2-5 TRBV6-5
TGCGCCAGCAGTCAATCTGGGGACAGGGGGACTCAGCCCCAGCATTTT CASSQSGDRGTQPQHF TRBD1 NA TRBJ1-5 TRBV23-1
TGTGCCAGCAGCCAGCGACGCTACGAGCAGTACTTC CASSQRRYEQYF NA few TRBJ2-7 TRBV5-8
TGTGCTAGTGGCCAAAACGCCGGGACAGTATATGGCTACACCTTC CASGQNAGTVYGYTF TRBD1 few TRBJ1-2 TRBV12-5
TGTGCCAGCAGTTTTTGGGGGCGGGATAACTATGGCTACACCTTC CASSFWGRDNYGYTF NA once TRBJ1-2 TRBV28
TGTGCCAGCGGAGAAACCAGGGAACGGACCGGGGAGCTGTTTTTT CASGETRERTGELFF NA NA TRBJ2-2 TRBV7-9
TGCAGTGCTAGGAACAGGGATCAGTACTACGAGCAGTACTTC CSARNRDQYYEQYF NA once TRBJ2-7 TRBV20-1
TGTGCCAGCAGAATGACAGGGTTATACTCTGGAAACACCATATATTTT CASRMTGLYSGNTIYF TRBD1 few TRBJ1-3 TRBV25-1
TGCGCCAGCAGGCCAAGTAACGGGGGCAGTGAGCAGTTCTTC CASRPSNGGSEQFF NA NA TRBJ2-1 TRBV4-1
TGCAGTGCTAGAGTCAAATACGGTTACACTGAAGCTTTCTTT CSARVKYGYTEAFF NA NA TRBJ1-1 TRBV20-1
TGTGCCAGCAGCTGGGGACTCACCTCCTACAATGAGCAGTTCTTC CASSWGLTSYNEQFF NA NA TRBJ2-1 TRBV7-2
TGTGCCAGTAGTCCCGGGACAGACTCCTACGAGCAGTACTTC CASSPGTDSYEQYF TRBD1 many TRBJ2-7 TRBV19
TGTGCCAGCAGCCCATCAGGGGCCGGCAATCAGCCCCAGCATTTT CASSPSGAGNQPQHF NA NA TRBJ1-5 TRBV5-8
TGCAGTGCTAGAGATGACAGTCGCCCGTCGGATGAGCAGTACTTC CSARDDSRPSDEQYF NA few TRBJ2-7 TRBV20-1
TGTGCCAGCAGTGAGAAGGGACTAGCTTGGAGCGAGCCGTCCTTC CASSEKGLAWSEPSF TRBD2 NA TRBJ2-7 TRBV2
TGTGCCAGCAGCTTAGTTGCTGGCCCTGAAGCTTTCTTT CASSLVAGPEAFF NA NA TRBJ1-1 TRBV7-2
TGCGCCAGCAGCCAAGAAATCTTTTCAGAGGAATACAATGAGCAGTTCTTC CASSQEIFSEEYNEQFF NA NA TRBJ2-1 TRBV4-1
TGTGCCAGCAGTTTATCTAGTACCGGGATGGGCACCCAAGAGACCCAGTACTTC CASSLSSTGMGTQETQYF NA NA TRBJ2-5 TRBV27
TGCGCCAGCAGCCAAGTCACAGTGTCAGAGGACAGTGAGCAGTTCTTC CASSQVTVSEDSEQFF NA once TRBJ2-1 TRBV4-3
TGTGTCAGCAGCCCTACCACCTACGAGCAGTACTTC CVSSPTTYEQYF NA NA TRBJ2-7 TRBV6-2/TRBV6-3
TGCAGTGCTAGCACTAGCGGGAGTTCTTACAATGAGCAGTTCTTC CSASTSGSSYNEQFF TRBD2 few TRBJ2-1 TRBV20-1
TGTGCCAGCAGCTTATGGGGTGGTGCAGATACGCAGTATTTT CASSLWGGADTQYF NA few TRBJ2-3 TRBV7-8
TGTGCCAGCAGCTTGGGAGTCAGAACCCAAGAGACCCAGTACTTC CASSLGVRTQETQYF NA few TRBJ2-5 TRBV7-6
TGTGCCAGCAGCGCCGTAGTATCCGGGGAGCTGTTTTTT CASSAVVSGELFF NA many TRBJ2-2 TRBV7-9
TGTGCCAGCAGCCTCACACCGGGGGAAGGAGAGACCCAGTACTTC CASSLTPGEGETQYF NA NA TRBJ2-5 TRBV14
TGTGCCTGGAGTGTTTACGCTAACACTGAAGCTTTCTTT CAWSVYANTEAFF NA many TRBJ1-1 TRBV30
TGCGCCTGCTATCCCGGTCCTAGATCCACTGAAGCTTTCTTT CACYPGPRSTEAFF NA many TRBJ1-1 TRBV5-1
TGTGCCACCAGCAGGACAGGGACCTACAATGAGCAGTTCTTC CATSRTGTYNEQFF TRBD1 NA TRBJ2-1 TRBV15
TGTGCCAGTACCTACGACAGGGGGCAGCCCCAGCATTTT CASTYDRGQPQHF TRBD1 NA TRBJ1-5 TRBV19
TGTGCCAGCAGTTACTCGTTTAAATCGATGGACGAAAAACTGTTTTTT CASSYSFKSMDEKLFF NA many TRBJ1-4 TRBV6-6
TGTGCCAGCAGGAGCAGACGCAACCTCAATCAGCCCCAGCATTTT CASRSRRNLNQPQHF NA many TRBJ1-5 TRBV28
TGTGCCAGCTTGGACAGGGCGAGCAATCAGCCCCAGCATTTT CASLDRASNQPQHF TRBD1 NA TRBJ1-5 TRBV19
TGCAGTGCTAGAAACTGGACAGGGTTTCGAGATTTGAACACTGAAGCTTTCTTT CSARNWTGFRDLNTEAFF TRBD1 NA TRBJ1-1 TRBV20-1
TGTGCCAGCAGTCGTACTAGCGGGGGTACAAACACCGGGGAGCTGTTTTTT CASSRTSGGTNTGELFF TRBD2 few TRBJ2-2 TRBV5-8
TGCGCCAGCAATAACAGGGGGGTTAATGAAAAACTGTTTTTT CASNNRGVNEKLFF TRBD1 few TRBJ1-4 TRBV23-1
TGTGCCAGCAGTTCTACCATTGGGGTTCCCGGGGAGCTGTTTTTT CASSSTIGVPGELFF NA NA TRBJ2-2 TRBV28
TGCAGCGTTAAAGCAGGTTCCTACGAGCAGTACTTC CSVKAGSYEQYF NA NA TRBJ2-7 TRBV29-1
TGTGCCTGGAGTGTACTAGCGCCAGAGACCCAGTACTTC CAWSVLAPETQYF TRBD2 many TRBJ2-5 TRBV30
TGTGCCAGCAGTTTCTCTCGGGGGGCCTACGAGCAGTACTTC CASSFSRGAYEQYF TRBD2 few TRBJ2-7 TRBV12-3/TRBV12-4